One sample yielded the 4 T cell receptor beta chains listed below, sequenced in a study of T cells in Graves' hyperthyroidism and ophthalmopathy. TCR beta CDR3 sequences were amplified from RNA transcripts. Carried out on the TCR CDR3, a first-round RT-PCR used the HTBI primer set. TCRdb re-analysed the multiplex PCR reads in MiXCR, keeping a single row per CDR3 protein. Among around 450,000 distinct CDR3 sequences listed, approximately 14% were seen once. Input material: blood. The receptors originated from a woman younger than 35 with Graves' hyperthyroidism.

This clonotype was picked up many times. The chain joins TRBV4-1 to TRBJ2-1, with 13 bases lining up with TRBD2. The CDR3 length is 16 residues. Germline assignment: CDR1 MGHRA and CDR2 YSYEKL. V lost 3 bases to trimming and J lost 6 bases; unmatched junction nucleotides: 5. Here the CDR3 DNA reads TGCGCCAGCAGCCAGAGGGGACTAGCGGGATCCAATGAGCAGTTCTTC. Translation gives CASSQRGLAGSNEQFF.

This clonotype has at least ten counts. The V and J genes are TRBV3-1 and TRBJ1-2, with D maybe TRBD1 (6 bases). With 1 base removed from V and 9 bases from J, the gap between germline ends came to 18 bases. Per germline, CDR1 LGHDT and CDR2 YNNKEL (reference sequence). CDR3 size: 15 residues. DNA for the CDR3: TGTGCCAGCAGCCAAGGGGCGAGGGGGGCGTTGAGCTACACCTTC. Protein sequence: CASSQGARGALSYTF.

The sample holds many counts of this clonotype. The genes are TRBV28 and TRBJ2-7; D uncertain. Germline V lookup: CDR1 MDHEN, CDR2 SYDVKM. The V end lost 5 bases, the J end lost 5 bases, and 7 bases lay between the germline ends. The CDR3 has 11 amino acids. This chain's CDR3 is CASSLENEQYF. CDR3 DNA: TGTGCCAGCAGTCTTGAGAACGAGCAGTACTTC.

This clonotype was observed a few times. The chain couples TRBV9 to TRBJ2-7; possibly TRBD1 or TRBD2 for D (5 bases each). Per germline, CDR1 SGDLS and CDR2 YYNGEE. The CDR3 has 15 amino acids. V was cut by 4 bases and J by 0 bases, with 14 bases left in between. CDR3 bases: TGTGCCAGCAGCACTGAAGCAGGGAGCTCCTACGAGCAGTACTTC. It yields the protein CASSTEAGSSYEQYF.